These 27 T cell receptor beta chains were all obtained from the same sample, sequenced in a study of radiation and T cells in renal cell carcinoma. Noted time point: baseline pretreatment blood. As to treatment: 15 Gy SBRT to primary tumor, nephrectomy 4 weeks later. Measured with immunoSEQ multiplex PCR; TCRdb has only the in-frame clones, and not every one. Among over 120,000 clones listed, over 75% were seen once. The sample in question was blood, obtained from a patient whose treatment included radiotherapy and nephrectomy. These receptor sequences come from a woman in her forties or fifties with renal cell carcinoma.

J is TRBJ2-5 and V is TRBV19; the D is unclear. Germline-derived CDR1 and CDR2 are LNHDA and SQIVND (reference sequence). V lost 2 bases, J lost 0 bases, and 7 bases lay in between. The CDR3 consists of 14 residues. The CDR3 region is CASSIMADQETQYF. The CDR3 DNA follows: TGTGCCAGTAGTATAATGGCAGACCAAGAGACCCAGTACTTC.

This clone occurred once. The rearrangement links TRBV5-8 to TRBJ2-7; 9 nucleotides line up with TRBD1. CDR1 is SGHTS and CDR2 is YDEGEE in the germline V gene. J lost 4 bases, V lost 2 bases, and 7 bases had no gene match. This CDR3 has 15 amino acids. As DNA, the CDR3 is TGTGCCAGCAGCTTAACCGGGACAGGGAATTACGAGCAGTACTTC. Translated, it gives CASSLTGTGNYEQYF.

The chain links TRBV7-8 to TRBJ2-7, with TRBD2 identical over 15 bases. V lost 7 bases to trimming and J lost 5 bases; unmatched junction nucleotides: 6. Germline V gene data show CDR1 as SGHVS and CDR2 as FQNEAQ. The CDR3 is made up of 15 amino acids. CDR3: CASTGTSGGKDEQYF. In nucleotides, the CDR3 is TGTGCCAGCACCGGGACTAGCGGGGGGAAGGACGAGCAGTACTTC.

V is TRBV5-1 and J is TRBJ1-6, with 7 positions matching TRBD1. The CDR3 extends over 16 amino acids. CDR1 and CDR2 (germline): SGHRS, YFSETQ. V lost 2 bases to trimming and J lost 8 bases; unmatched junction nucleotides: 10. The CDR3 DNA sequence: TGCGCCAGCAGCTTTACAGGACAGGCGGGGGATTCACCCCTCCACTTT. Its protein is CASSFTGQAGDSPLHF.

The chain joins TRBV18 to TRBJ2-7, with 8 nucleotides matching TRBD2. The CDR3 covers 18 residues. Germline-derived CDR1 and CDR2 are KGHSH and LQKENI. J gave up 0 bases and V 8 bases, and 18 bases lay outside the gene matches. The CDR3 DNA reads TGTGCCAGCGAACCACCACCCACCGGGAGGGGAATCTCCTACGAGCAGTACTTC. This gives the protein CASEPPPTGRGISYEQYF.

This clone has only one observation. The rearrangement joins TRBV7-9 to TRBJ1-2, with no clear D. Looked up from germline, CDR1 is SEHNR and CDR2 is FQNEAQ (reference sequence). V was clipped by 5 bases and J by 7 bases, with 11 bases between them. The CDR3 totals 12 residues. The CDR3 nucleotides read TGTGCCAGCAGCCCCCGACTCCTTGGCTACACCTTC. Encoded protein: CASSPRLLGYTF.

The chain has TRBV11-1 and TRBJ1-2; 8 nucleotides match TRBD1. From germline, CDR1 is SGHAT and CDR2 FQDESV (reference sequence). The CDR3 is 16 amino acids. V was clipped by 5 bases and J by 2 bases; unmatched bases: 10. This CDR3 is CASSTHPGGLNYGYTF. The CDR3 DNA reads TGTGCCAGCAGCACGCATCCAGGGGGCTTGAACTATGGCTACACCTTC.

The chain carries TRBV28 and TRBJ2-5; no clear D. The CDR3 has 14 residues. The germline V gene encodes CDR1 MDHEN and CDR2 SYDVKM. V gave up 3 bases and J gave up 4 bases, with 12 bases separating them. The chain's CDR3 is CASSLDSVRETQYF. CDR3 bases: TGTGCCAGCAGTTTGGATTCAGTCAGAGAGACCCAGTACTTC. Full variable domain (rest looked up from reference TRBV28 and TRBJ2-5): DVKVTQSSRYLVKRTGEKVFLECVQDMDHENMFWYRQDPGLGLRLIYFSYDVKMKEKGDIPEGYSVSREKKERFSLILESASTNQTSMYLCASSLDSVRETQYFGPGTRLLVL.

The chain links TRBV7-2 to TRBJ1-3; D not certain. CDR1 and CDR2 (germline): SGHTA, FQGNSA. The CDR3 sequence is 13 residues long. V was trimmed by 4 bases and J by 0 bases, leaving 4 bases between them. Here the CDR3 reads CASSSNSGNTIYF. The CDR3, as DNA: TGTGCCAGCAGCTCAAACTCTGGAAACACCATATATTTT.

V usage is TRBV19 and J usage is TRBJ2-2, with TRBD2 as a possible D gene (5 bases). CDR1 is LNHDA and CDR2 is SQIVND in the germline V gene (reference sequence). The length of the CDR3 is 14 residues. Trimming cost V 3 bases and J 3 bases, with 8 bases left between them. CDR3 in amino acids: CASSITRDTGELFF. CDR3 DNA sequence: TGTGCCAGTAGTATTACTAGGGACACCGGGGAGCTGTTTTTT.

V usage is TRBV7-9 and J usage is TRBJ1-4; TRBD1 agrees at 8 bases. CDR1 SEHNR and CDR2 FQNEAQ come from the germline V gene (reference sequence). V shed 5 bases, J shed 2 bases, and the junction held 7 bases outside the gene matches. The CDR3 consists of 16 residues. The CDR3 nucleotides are TGTGCCAGCAGCACGGCAGGGGGCAGGACTAATGAAAAACTGTTTTTT. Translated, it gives CASSTAGGRTNEKLFF.

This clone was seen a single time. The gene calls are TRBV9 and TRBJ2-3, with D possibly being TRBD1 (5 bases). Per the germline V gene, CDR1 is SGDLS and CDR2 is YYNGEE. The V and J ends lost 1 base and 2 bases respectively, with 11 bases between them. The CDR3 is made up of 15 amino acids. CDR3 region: CASSVRSDITDTQYF. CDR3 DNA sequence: TGTGCCAGCAGCGTACGATCGGACATCACAGATACGCAGTATTTT.

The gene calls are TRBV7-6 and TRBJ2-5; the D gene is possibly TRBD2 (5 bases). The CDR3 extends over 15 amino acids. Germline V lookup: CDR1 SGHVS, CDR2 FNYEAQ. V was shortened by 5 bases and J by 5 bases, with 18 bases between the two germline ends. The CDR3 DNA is TGTGCCAGCAGCCCTAGCTGGACCCTCCGGGAGACCCAGTACTTC. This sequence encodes CASSPSWTLRETQYF.

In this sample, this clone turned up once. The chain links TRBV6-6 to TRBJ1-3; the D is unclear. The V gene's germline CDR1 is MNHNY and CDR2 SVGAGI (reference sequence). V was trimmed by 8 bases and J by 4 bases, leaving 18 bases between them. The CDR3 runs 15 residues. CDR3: CASGSTYSEGNTIYF. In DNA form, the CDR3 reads TGTGCCAGCGGCTCGACGTACTCAGAAGGAAACACCATATATTTT.

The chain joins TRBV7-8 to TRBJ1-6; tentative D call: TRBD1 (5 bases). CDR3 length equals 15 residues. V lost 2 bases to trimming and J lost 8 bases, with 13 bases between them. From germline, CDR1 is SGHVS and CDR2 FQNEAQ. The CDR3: CASSLSGFIYSPLHF. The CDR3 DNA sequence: TGTGCCAGCAGCTTATCAGGGTTTATTTATTCACCCCTCCACTTT.

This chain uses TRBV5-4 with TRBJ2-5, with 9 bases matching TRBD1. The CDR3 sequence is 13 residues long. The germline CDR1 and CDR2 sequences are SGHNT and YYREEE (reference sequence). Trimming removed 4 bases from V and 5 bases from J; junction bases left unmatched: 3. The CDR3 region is CASSTGGHETQYF. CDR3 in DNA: TGTGCCAGCAGCACAGGGGGCCACGAGACCCAGTACTTC.

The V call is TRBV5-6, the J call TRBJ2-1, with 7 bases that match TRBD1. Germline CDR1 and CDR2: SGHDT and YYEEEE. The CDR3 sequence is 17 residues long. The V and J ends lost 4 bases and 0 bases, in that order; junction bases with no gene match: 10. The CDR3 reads CASSPGDRDISYNEQFF. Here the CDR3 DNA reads TGTGCCAGCAGCCCTGGTGACAGGGACATCTCCTACAATGAGCAGTTCTTC.

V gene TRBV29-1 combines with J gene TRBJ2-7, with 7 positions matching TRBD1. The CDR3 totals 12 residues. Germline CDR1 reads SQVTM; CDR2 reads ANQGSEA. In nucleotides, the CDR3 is TGCAGTCTCGACAGGGAAGGCTGCGAGCAGTACTTC. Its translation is CSLDREGCEQYF.

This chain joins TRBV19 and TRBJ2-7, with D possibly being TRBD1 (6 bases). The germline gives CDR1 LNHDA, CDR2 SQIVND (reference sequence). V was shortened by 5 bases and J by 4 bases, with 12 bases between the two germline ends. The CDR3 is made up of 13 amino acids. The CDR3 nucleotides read TGTGCCAGTAGTCCAGGACAGTCTTACGAGCAGTACTTC. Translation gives CASSPGQSYEQYF.

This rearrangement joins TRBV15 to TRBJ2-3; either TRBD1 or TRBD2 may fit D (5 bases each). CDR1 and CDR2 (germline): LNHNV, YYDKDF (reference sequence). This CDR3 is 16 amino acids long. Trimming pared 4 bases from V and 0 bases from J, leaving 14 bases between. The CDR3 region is CATSMMRGSSTDTQYF. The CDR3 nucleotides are TGTGCCACCAGCATGATGAGGGGCTCTAGCACAGATACGCAGTATTTT. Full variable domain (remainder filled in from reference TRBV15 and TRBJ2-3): DAMVIQNPRYQVTQFGKPVTLSCSQTLNHNVMYWYQQKSSQAPKLLFHYYDKDFNNEADTPDNFQSRRPNTSFCFLDIRSPGLGDTAMYLCATSMMRGSSTDTQYFGPGTRLTVL.

CDR3 DNA: TGTGCCAGCAGCTTAGCGGTTGGGAGGGAGCAGTTCTTC. It is translated as CASSLAVGREQFF. The chain has TRBV7-6 and TRBJ2-1; D possibly corresponds to TRBD2 (6 bases). Looked up from germline, CDR1 is SGHVS and CDR2 is FNYEAQ. V lost 0 bases, J lost 10 bases, and 10 bases lay in between. This CDR3 has 13 amino acids.

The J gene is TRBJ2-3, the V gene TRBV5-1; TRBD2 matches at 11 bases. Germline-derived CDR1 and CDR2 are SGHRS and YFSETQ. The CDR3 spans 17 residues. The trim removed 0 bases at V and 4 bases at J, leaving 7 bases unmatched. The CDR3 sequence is CASSLVPSGGRADTQYF. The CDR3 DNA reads TGCGCCAGCAGCTTGGTACCTAGCGGGGGGAGGGCAGATACGCAGTATTTT.

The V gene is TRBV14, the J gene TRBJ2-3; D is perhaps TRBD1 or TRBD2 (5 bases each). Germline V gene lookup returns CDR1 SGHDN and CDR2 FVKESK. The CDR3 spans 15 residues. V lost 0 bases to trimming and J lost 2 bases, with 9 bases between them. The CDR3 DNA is TGTGCCAGCAGCCAAGATCTTGGGACCACAGATACGCAGTATTTT. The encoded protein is CASSQDLGTTDTQYF.

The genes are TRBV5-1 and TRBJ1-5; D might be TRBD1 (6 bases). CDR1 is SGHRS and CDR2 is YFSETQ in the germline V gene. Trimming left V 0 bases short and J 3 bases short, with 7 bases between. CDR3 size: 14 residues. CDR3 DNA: TGCGCCAGCAGCTTGGAGGGGGTCAATCAGCCCCAGCATTTT. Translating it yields CASSLEGVNQPQHF.

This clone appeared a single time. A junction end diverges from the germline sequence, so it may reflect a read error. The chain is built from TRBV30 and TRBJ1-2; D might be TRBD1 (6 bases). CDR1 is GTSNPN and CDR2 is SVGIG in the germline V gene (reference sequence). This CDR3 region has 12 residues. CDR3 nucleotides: TGTGCCTGGAGTGTACAGGGCTATGGCTGCACCTTC. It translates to CAWSVQGYGCTF. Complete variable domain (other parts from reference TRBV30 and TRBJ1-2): SQTIHQWPATLVQPVGSPLSLECTVEGTSNPNLYWYRQAAGRGLQLLFYSVGIGQISSEVPQNLSASRPQDRQFILSSKKLLLSDSGFYLCAWSVQGYGCTFGSGTRLTVV.

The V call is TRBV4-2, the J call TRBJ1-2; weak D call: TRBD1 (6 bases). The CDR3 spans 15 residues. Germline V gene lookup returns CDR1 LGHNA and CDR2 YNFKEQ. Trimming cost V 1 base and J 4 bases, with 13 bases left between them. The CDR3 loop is CASSQAGGQSYGYTF. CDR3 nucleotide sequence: TGTGCCAGCAGCCAAGCCGGCGGACAGAGCTATGGCTACACCTTC.

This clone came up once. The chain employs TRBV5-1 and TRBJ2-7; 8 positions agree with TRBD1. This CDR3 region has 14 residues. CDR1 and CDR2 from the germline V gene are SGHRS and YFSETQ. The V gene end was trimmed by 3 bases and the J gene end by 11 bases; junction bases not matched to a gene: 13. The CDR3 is CASSSETGDNREYF. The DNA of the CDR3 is TGCGCCAGCAGCTCAGAGACAGGGGACAACCGGGAGTACTTC.